These 7 T cell receptor beta chains were sequenced from one sample in a study of blood T cell repertoires in COVID-19. Method: immunoSEQ multiplex PCR; TCRdb's copy keeps in-frame clones and lacks some. The table includes 100,000 to 150,000 clones, about nine tenths detected once. Sequenced material: peripheral blood. Receptor source: a woman aged 70-85 years with acute or convalescent COVID-19.

The rearrangement links TRBV4-1 to TRBJ1-2; TRBD1 might be the D (6 bases). Germline V gene data show CDR1 as MGHRA and CDR2 as YSYEKL. This CDR3 is built from 16 residues. V was trimmed by 1 base and J by 5 bases, leaving 17 bases between them. For the CDR3, the DNA is TGCGCCAGCAGCCAAGGCCGTAGACAGGCGTTTTATGGCTACACCTTC. It is translated as CASSQGRRQAFYGYTF.

This clone appeared a single time. The chain employs TRBV7-9 and TRBJ1-6, with D uncertain. Germline CDR1 and CDR2: SEHNR and FQNEAQ (reference sequence). V was pared by 3 bases and J by 5 bases, with 8 bases between. CDR3 length equals 14 residues. The CDR3 bases are TGTGCCAGCAGCTTTCAGGCCGATAATTCACCCCTCCACTTT. Protein product: CASSFQADNSPLHF.

V is TRBV27 and J is TRBJ1-5, with 9 nucleotides matching TRBD1. Germline lookup yields CDR1 MNHEY and CDR2 SMNVEV (reference sequence). The CDR3 has 14 amino acids. The V gene end was trimmed by 6 bases and the J gene end by 8 bases; junction bases not matched to a gene: 8. CDR3 loop: CASRGQGRIEPQHF. In nucleotides, the CDR3 is TGTGCCAGCAGGGGACAGGGTAGGATTGAGCCCCAGCATTTT.

This clone was detected a few times. The V and J genes are TRBV7-9 and TRBJ2-4; tentatively, D is TRBD1 (5 bases). V gave up 0 bases and J gave up 0 bases, with 12 bases separating them. The CDR3 covers 17 residues. Germline V lookup: CDR1 SEHNR, CDR2 FQNEAQ (reference sequence). CDR3 DNA sequence: TGTGCCAGCAGCTTAGCGTACGTGGGGCTAGCCAAAAACATTCAGTACTTC. Amino acid sequence: CASSLAYVGLAKNIQYF.

The chain employs TRBV2 and TRBJ1-2, with TRBD1 matching 9 bases. V dropped 5 bases and J dropped 6; count of bases not matched to a gene: 10. The CDR3 is 15 amino acids. The V gene's germline CDR1 is SNHLY and CDR2 FYNNEI. CDR3 amino acids: CASSLTDTGGNGYTF. The DNA for the CDR3 is TGTGCCAGCAGTCTCACCGACACAGGGGGCAATGGCTACACCTTC.

V usage is TRBV18 and J usage is TRBJ1-4, with a possible D match to TRBD1 (6 bases). CDR1 is KGHSH, CDR2 LQKENI, per germline. V lost 5 bases to trimming and J lost 4 bases, with 14 bases between them. The CDR3 is made up of 15 amino acids. Written as DNA, the CDR3 is TGTGCCAGCTCAACACAGGACAGCCATAATGAAAAACTGTTTTTT. Translation: CASSTQDSHNEKLFF. The full variable domain, its missing parts supplied by reference TRBV18 and TRBJ1-4, is NAGVMQNPRHLVRRRGQEARLRCSPMKGHSHVYWYRQLPEEGLKFMVYLQKENIIDESGMPKERFSAEFPKEGPSILRIQQVVRGDSAAYFCASSTQDSHNEKLFFGSGTQLSVL.

The genes are TRBV5-4 and TRBJ2-1; TRBD2 matches at 13 bases. This CDR3 is built from 16 residues. With 4 bases clipped from V and 8 bases from J, the junction kept 9 bases outside the gene matches. Germline CDR1 and CDR2: SGHNT and YYREEE (reference sequence). As DNA, the CDR3 is TGTGCCAGCAGCCCCGCCGGGACTAGCGGGGACCATGAGCAGTTCTTC. Amino acid sequence: CASSPAGTSGDHEQFF.